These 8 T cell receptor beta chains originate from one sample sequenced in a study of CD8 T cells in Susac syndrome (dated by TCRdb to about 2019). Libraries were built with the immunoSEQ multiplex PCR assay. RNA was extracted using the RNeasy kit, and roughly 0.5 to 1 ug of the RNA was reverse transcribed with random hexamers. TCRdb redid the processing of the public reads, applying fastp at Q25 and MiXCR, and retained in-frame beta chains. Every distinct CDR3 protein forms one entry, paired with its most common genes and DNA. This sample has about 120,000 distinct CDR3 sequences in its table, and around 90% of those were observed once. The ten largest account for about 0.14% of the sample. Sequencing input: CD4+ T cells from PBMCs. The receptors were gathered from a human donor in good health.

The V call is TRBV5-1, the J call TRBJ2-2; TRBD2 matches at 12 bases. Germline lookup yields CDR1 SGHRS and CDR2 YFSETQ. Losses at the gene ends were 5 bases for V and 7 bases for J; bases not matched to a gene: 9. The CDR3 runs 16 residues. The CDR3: CASSPKLAGGNGELFF. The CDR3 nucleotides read TGCGCCAGCAGTCCGAAACTAGCGGGAGGAAACGGGGAGCTGTTTTTT.

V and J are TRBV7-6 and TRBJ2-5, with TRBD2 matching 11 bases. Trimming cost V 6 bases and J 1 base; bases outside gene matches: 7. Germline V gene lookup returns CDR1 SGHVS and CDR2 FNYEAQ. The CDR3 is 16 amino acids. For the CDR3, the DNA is TGTGCCAGCAGTCTTGCGGGGACTAGCGGCCAAGAGACCCAGTACTTC. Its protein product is CASSLAGTSGQETQYF.

CDR3 coding DNA: TGTGCCAGCAGCGTAGCTACCGGGAACACTGAAGCTTTCTTT. The encoded protein is CASSVATGNTEAFF. This sequence joins TRBV9 and TRBJ1-1; the D is unclear. Trimming took 0 bases from V and 1 from J, leaving 7 bases between them. The germline gives CDR1 SGDLS, CDR2 YYNGEE. The CDR3 is 14 amino acids.

This CDR3 reads CSAAQFGGNEQFF. For the CDR3, the DNA is TGCAGTGCTGCCCAATTCGGGGGGAATGAGCAGTTCTTC. The chain has TRBV20-1 and TRBJ2-1; TRBD2 aligns across 7 bases. The V gene end was trimmed by 5 bases and the J gene end by 7 bases; junction bases not matched to a gene: 8. The CDR3 has 13 residues. Looked up from germline, CDR1 is DFQATT and CDR2 is SNEGSKA (reference sequence).

This CDR3 is CASRGTSGGAFLSEFF. Here the CDR3 DNA reads TGTGCCAGCAGAGGGACTAGCGGGGGGGCCTTCCTAAGCGAGTTCTTC. This sequence joins TRBV3-1 and TRBJ2-1, with TRBD2 identical over 16 bases. This CDR3 comprises 16 residues. The germline gives CDR1 LGHDT, CDR2 YNNKEL (reference sequence). The V and J ends lost 6 bases and 14 bases, in that order; junction bases with no gene match: 13.

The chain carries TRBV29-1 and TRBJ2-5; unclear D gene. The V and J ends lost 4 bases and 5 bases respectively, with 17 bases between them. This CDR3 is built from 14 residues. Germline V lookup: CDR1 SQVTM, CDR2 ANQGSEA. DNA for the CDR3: TGCAGCGTTGCTAGTCTTGACGGCTCGGAGACCCAGTACTTC. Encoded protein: CSVASLDGSETQYF.

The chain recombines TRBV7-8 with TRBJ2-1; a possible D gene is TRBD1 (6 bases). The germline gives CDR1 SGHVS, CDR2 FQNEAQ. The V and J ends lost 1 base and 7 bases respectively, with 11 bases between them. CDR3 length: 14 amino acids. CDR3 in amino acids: CASSLVAGANEQFF. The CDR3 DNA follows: TGTGCCAGCAGCTTAGTTGCAGGGGCTAATGAGCAGTTCTTC.

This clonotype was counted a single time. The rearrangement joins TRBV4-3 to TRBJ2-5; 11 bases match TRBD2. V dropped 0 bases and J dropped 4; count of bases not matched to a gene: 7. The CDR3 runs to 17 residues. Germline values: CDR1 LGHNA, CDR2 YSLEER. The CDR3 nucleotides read TGCGCCAGCAGCCAAGATATAGCGGGAGGGCCTCTAGAGACCCAGTACTTC. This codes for CASSQDIAGGPLETQYF.